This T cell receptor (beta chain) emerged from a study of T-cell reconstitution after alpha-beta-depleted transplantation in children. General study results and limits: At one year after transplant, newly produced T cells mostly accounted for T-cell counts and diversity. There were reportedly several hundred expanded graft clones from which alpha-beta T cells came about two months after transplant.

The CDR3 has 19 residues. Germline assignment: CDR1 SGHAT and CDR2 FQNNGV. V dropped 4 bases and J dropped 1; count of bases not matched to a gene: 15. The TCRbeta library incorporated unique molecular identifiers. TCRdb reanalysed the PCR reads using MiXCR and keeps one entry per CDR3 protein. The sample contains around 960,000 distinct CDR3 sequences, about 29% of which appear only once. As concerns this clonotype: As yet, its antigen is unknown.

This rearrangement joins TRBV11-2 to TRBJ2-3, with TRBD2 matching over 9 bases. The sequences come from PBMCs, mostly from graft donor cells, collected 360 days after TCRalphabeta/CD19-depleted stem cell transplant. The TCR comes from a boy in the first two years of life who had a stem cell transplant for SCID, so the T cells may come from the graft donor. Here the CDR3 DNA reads TGTGCCAGCAGCTCTTATGGGCCGCGGGGGGGCCGGGGCACAGATACGCAGTATTTT. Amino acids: CASSSYGPRGGRGTDTQYF.